These 20 T cell receptor beta chains came from one sample sequenced in a study of blood T cells in healthy people across ages (dated by TCRdb to the mid-2010s). To prepare the library, 5' RACE was applied. The reads were generated on an Illumina HiSeq 2500. A second PCR of about 6 to 11 cycles was run with a J-beta primer mix and a sample-barcoded 5' primer. TCRdb passed the public sequencing reads through fastp at Q25 and MiXCR, retaining productive beta sequences. Rows matching on CDR3 protein sequence are summarized as one entry with the most common DNA and genes. The sample table holds about 1.7 million distinct CDR3 sequences, of which about 28% were seen once. The ten most abundant clones make up roughly 8% of the sample. The sequenced sample consisted of blood. The receptor set was obtained from a woman under 40 in good health.

CDR3 nucleotides: TGCGCCAGCAGCTTGGAACTGGGGGCAGCGGAAAAACTGTTTTTT. Amino acid sequence: CASSLELGAAEKLFF. V gene TRBV5-1 combines with J gene TRBJ1-4; D may be TRBD1 (6 bases). This CDR3 is built from 15 residues. The ends were cut back, 0 bases at V and 8 bases at J, with 14 bases in the middle. From germline, CDR1 is SGHRS and CDR2 YFSETQ.

There are many counts of this clonotype. The rearrangement links TRBV3-1 to TRBJ2-1; a weak D match, TRBD2 (6 bases). The germline V gene encodes CDR1 LGHDT and CDR2 YNNKEL (reference sequence). Trimming left V 4 bases short and J 9 bases short, with 19 bases between. The CDR3 covers 15 residues. The DNA of the CDR3 is TGTGCCAGCAGCCGAGGGACGACTAGTTGGGGTGAGCAGTTCTTC. This gives the protein CASSRGTTSWGEQFF.

This clonotype was counted only a few times. The J gene is TRBJ2-7, the V gene TRBV5-1, with a weak D call TRBD1 (6 bases). V was trimmed by 0 bases and J by 1 base, leaving 17 bases between them. The CDR3 has 17 amino acids. From germline, CDR1 is SGHRS and CDR2 YFSETQ. The CDR3 nucleotides are TGCGCCAGCAGCTTGGGTCCCCCCCGAGGGGGTTCCTACGAGCAGTACTTC. Amino acid sequence: CASSLGPPRGGSYEQYF.

The rearrangement links TRBV7-2 to TRBJ2-7; D is tentatively TRBD1 or TRBD2 (5 bases each). The V gene lost 3 bases and the J gene lost 3 bases, with 15 bases spanning the gap. The germline gives CDR1 SGHTA, CDR2 FQGNSA. The CDR3 loop spans 15 amino acids. The chain's CDR3 is CASSLGPGNRYEQYF. In DNA form, the CDR3 reads TGTGCCAGCAGCTTGGGGCCGGGGAACCGCTACGAGCAGTACTTC.

This clonotype has more than one count but fewer than ten. The chain is built from TRBV27 and TRBJ1-2, with D possibly matching TRBD1 (6 bases). In germline, CDR1 is MNHEY, CDR2 SMNVEV (reference sequence). The CDR3 has 13 amino acids. Trimming stripped 2 bases from V and 6 bases from J, with 10 bases between. CDR3: CASSLMGGDGYTF. The CDR3 nucleotides read TGTGCCAGCAGTTTAATGGGGGGCGATGGCTACACCTTC.

The chain has TRBV4-1 and TRBJ2-3; D unclear. Deletions cut 0 bases from V and 11 bases from J, with 6 bases between. In germline, CDR1 is MGHRA, CDR2 YSYEKL. This CDR3 region has 11 residues. The CDR3 loop reads CASSQDKRQYF. DNA of the CDR3: TGCGCCAGCAGCCAAGATAAGAGGCAGTATTTT.

This chain connects TRBV9 to TRBJ2-7; D gene unclear. This CDR3 region has 14 residues. Germline-derived CDR1 and CDR2 are SGDLS and YYNGEE. V lost 4 bases and J lost 2, with 13 bases in between. The CDR3 reads CASSFADVPYEQYF. The CDR3 DNA sequence: TGTGCCAGCAGCTTCGCGGATGTGCCCTACGAGCAGTACTTC.

The chain combines TRBV2 with TRBJ2-4; unclear D gene. The DNA end lines up better with TRBJ2-5; the J call may be wrong. The CDR3 contains 14 residues. Germline assignment: CDR1 SNHLY and CDR2 FYNNEI. In nucleotides, the CDR3 is TGTGCCAGCAGTGATTCGGAGCTCCAAGAGACCCAGTACTTC. It specifies CASSDSELQETQYF.

This chain connects TRBV7-9 to TRBJ2-3; 8 positions match TRBD2. The CDR3 extends over 15 amino acids. Germline V CDR1 and CDR2: SEHNR, FQNEAQ (reference sequence). With V trimmed by 6 bases and J by 0 bases, 5 bases remained unmatched. CDR3 bases: TGTGCCAGCAGTTTTCCGGGAGGGAGCACAGATACGCAGTATTTT. It specifies CASSFPGGSTDTQYF.

V and J are TRBV5-6 and TRBJ1-6; no clear D gene. The CDR3 is 16 residues long. CDR1 is SGHDT and CDR2 is YYEEEE in the germline V gene. V was clipped by 0 bases and J by 9 bases, with 16 bases between them. CDR3: CASSLEAGTGGSPLHF. CDR3 sequence (DNA): TGTGCCAGCAGCTTGGAGGCCGGTACGGGCGGTTCACCCCTCCACTTT. Based on the CDR3 plus reference TRBV5-6 and TRBJ1-6, the full variable domain is DAGVTQSPTHLIKTRGQQVTLRCSPKSGHDTVSWYQQALGQGPQFIFQYYEEEERQRGNFPDRFSGHQFPNYSSELNVNALLLGDSALYLCASSLEAGTGGSPLHFGNGTRLTVT.

The chain links TRBV6-6 to TRBJ1-5; D gene unclear. The CDR3 covers 12 residues. The ends were cut back, 2 bases at V and 8 bases at J, with 7 bases in the middle. From germline, CDR1 is MNHNY and CDR2 SVGAGI (reference sequence). CDR3: CASSYPREPQHF. The CDR3 DNA reads TGTGCCAGCAGTTACCCCCGGGAGCCCCAGCATTTT.

This clonotype was recorded many times. The gene calls are TRBV5-5 and TRBJ1-1; 10 bases fit TRBD1. The V gene's germline CDR1 is SGHKS and CDR2 YYEKEE (reference sequence). This CDR3 is 15 amino acids long. J gave up 8 bases and V 3 bases, and 10 bases lay outside the gene matches. This CDR3 is CASSSRPGQGIEAFF. The DNA of the CDR3 is TGTGCCAGCAGCTCAAGGCCGGGACAGGGGATAGAAGCTTTCTTT.

This clonotype was recorded a few times. CDR3 coding DNA: TGTGCCAGCAGTTTAGCAGTTGCCTATGGCTACACCTTC. This codes for CASSLAVAYGYTF. V gene TRBV12-3 or TRBV12-4 combines with J gene TRBJ1-2; D gene unclear. CDR3 length: 13 residues. The ends were cut back, 0 bases at V and 4 bases at J, with 6 bases in the middle.

The chain is built from TRBV18 and TRBJ2-7, with TRBD2 identical over 10 bases. V lost 5 bases and J lost 7; bases outside the gene matches: 8. Per germline, CDR1 KGHSH and CDR2 LQKENI. The CDR3 covers 14 residues. The CDR3 region has the DNA TGTGCCAGCTCAACTAGCGGGGACATACGAGAGCAGTACTTC. Residues: CASSTSGDIREQYF.

This clonotype was seen a few times. The CDR3 loop is CASSPEGAVPHNEQFF. Here the CDR3 DNA reads TGTGCCAGCAGCCCTGAGGGGGCAGTCCCCCACAATGAGCAGTTCTTC. The rearrangement joins TRBV7-9 to TRBJ2-1; 7 bases are shared with TRBD1. This CDR3 is 16 amino acids long. Per the germline V gene, CDR1 is SEHNR and CDR2 is FQNEAQ (reference sequence). V lost 5 bases, J lost 5 bases, and 12 bases stayed unmatched.

In its sample, this clonotype was seen a few times. This sequence joins TRBV20-1 and TRBJ2-3; no firm D call. Germline assignment: CDR1 DFQATT and CDR2 SNEGSKA (reference sequence). The CDR3 loop spans 11 amino acids. Trimming took off 4 bases at V and 5 bases at J, with 7 bases between the two ends. The CDR3 sequence: CSAMFGDTQYF. The CDR3, as DNA: TGCAGTGCTATGTTCGGAGATACGCAGTATTTT.

Worth noting for this clonotype: It may be a read error: a sequence one base away is much more abundant. The J gene is TRBJ2-4, the V gene TRBV10-3; 7 bases fit TRBD2. Germline CDR1 ENHRY, CDR2 SYGVKD. Trimming took 8 bases from V and 5 from J; bases not matched to a gene: 6. This CDR3 contains 13 residues. CDR3 loop: CAIGGRDENIQYF. In DNA, the CDR3 is TGTGCCATCGGGGGGAGGGACGAAAACATTCAGTACTTC.

The chain links TRBV10-3 to TRBJ2-2; 9 bases line up with TRBD1. CDR3 length equals 15 residues. V was clipped by 5 bases and J by 6 bases; unmatched bases: 7. Per germline, CDR1 ENHRY and CDR2 SYGVKD. CDR3 amino acids: CAISPGTGRSGELFF. CDR3 nucleotides: TGTGCCATCAGTCCTGGGACAGGGCGGTCCGGGGAGCTGTTTTTT.

The V and J genes are TRBV28 and TRBJ1-6; 7 positions agree with TRBD1. The germline V gene has CDR1 MDHEN and CDR2 SYDVKM. The CDR3 totals 13 residues. V lost 7 bases, J lost 6 bases, and 3 bases stayed unmatched. The CDR3 DNA follows: TGTGCCAGCACAGGACAGGTTAATTCACCCCTCCACTTT. Translated: CASTGQVNSPLHF.

This clonotype was detected a few times. The V and J genes are TRBV20-1 and TRBJ2-3, with D unclear. Trimming removed 0 bases at V and 2 bases at J, with 6 bases between. The CDR3 has 13 residues. Germline loops: CDR1 DFQATT, CDR2 SNEGSKA (reference sequence). The CDR3 nucleotides read TGCAGTGCTAGAGATGGCGTCACAGATACGCAGTATTTT. It yields the protein CSARDGVTDTQYF.